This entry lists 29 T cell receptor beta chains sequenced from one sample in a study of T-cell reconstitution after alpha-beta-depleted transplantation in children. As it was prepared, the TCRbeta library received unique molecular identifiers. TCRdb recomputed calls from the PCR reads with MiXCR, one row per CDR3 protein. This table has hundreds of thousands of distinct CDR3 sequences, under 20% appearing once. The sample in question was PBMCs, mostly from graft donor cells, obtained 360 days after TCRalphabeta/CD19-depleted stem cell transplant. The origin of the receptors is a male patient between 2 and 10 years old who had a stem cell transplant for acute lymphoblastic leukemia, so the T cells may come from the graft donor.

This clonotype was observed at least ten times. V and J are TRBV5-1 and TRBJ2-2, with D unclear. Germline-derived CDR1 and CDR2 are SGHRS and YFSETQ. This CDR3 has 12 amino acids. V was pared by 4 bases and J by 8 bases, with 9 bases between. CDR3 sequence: CASSPILGELFF. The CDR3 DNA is TGCGCCAGCAGCCCGATTCTAGGGGAGCTGTTTTTT.

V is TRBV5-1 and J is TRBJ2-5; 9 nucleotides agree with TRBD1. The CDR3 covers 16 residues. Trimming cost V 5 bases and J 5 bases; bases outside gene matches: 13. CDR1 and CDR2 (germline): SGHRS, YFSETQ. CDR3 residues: CASRMTTGGAFETQYF. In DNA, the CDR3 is TGCGCCAGCAGGATGACTACAGGGGGCGCGTTTGAGACCCAGTACTTC.

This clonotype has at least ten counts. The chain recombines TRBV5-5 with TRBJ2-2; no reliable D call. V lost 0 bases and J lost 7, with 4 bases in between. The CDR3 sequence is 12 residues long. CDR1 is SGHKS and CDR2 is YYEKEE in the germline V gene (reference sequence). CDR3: CASSLVDGELFF. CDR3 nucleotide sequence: TGTGCCAGCAGCTTGGTGGACGGGGAGCTGTTTTTT.

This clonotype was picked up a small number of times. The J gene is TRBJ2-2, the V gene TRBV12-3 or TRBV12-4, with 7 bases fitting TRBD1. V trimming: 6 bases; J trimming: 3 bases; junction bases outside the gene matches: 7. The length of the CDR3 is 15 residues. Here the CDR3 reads CASSQRTGDTGELFF. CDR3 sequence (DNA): TGTGCCAGCAGCCAACGGACAGGAGACACCGGGGAGCTGTTTTTT.

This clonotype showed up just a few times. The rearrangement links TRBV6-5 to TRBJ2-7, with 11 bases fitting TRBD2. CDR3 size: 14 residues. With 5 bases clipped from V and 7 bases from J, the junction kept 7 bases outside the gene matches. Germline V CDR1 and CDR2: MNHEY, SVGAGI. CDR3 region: CASSILAGEGEQYF. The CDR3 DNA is TGTGCCAGCAGTATACTAGCGGGGGAGGGGGAGCAGTACTTC.

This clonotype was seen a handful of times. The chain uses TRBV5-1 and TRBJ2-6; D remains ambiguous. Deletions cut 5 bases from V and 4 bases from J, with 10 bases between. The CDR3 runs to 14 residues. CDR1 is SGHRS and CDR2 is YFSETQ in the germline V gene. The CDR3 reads CASSRVSGANVLTF. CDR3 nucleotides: TGCGCCAGCAGTAGGGTTTCGGGGGCCAACGTCCTGACTTTC.

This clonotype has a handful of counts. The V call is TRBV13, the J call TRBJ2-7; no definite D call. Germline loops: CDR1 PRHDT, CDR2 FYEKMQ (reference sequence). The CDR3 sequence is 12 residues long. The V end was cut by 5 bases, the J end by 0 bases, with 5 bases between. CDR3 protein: CASSVRSYEQYF. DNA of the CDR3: TGTGCCAGCAGCGTCCGCTCCTACGAGCAGTACTTC.

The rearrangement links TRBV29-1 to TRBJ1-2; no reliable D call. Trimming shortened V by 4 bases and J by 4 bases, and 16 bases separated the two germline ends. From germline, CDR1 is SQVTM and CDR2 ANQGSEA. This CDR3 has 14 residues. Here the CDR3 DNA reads TGCAGCGTTGCAGGCGGAATGGGAACCTATGGCTACACCTTC. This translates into CSVAGGMGTYGYTF. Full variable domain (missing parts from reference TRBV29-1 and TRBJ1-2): SAVISQKPSRDICQRGTSLTIQCQVDSQVTMMFWYRQQPGQSLTLIATANQGSEATYESGFVIDKFPISRPNLTFSTLTVSNMSPEDSSIYLCSVAGGMGTYGYTFGSGTRLTVV.

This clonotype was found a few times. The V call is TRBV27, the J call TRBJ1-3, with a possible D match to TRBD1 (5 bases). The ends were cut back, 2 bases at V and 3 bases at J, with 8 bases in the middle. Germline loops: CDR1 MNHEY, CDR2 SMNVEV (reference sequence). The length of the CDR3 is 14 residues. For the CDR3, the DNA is TGTGCCAGCAGTTTAAGCAGGGATGGAAACACCATATATTTT. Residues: CASSLSRDGNTIYF.

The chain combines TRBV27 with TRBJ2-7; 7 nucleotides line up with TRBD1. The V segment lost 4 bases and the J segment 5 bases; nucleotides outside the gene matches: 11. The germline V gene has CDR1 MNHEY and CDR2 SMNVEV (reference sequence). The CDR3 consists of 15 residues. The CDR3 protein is CASSYRTDTGDEQYF. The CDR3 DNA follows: TGTGCCAGCAGTTACCGCACGGATACAGGGGACGAGCAGTACTTC.

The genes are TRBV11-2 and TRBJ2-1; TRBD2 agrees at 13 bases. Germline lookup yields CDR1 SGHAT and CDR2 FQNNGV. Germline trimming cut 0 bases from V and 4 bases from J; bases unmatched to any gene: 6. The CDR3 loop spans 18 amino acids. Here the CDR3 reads CASSLEGLAGSRYNEQFF. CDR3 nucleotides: TGTGCCAGCAGCTTAGAGGGACTAGCGGGGAGTAGGTACAATGAGCAGTTCTTC.

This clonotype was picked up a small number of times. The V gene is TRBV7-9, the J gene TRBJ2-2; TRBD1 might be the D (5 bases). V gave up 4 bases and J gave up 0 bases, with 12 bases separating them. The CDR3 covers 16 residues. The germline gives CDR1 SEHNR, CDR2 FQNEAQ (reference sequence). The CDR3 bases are TGTGCCAGCAGCTCCCAGGGTTTATCGAACACCGGGGAGCTGTTTTTT. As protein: CASSSQGLSNTGELFF.

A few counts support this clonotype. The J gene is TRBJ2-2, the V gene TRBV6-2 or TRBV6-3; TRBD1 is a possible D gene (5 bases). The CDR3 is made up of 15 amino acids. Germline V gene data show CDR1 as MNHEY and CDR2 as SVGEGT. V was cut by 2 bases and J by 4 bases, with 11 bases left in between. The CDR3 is CASSYRGSLTGELFF. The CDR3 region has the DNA TGTGCCAGCAGTTACAGGGGATCCCTCACCGGGGAGCTGTTTTTT.

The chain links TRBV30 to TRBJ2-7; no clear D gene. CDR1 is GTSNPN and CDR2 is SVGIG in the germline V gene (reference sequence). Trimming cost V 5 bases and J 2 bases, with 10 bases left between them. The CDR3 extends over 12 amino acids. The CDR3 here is CAWYSSTYEQYF. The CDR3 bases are TGTGCCTGGTACAGCAGTACCTACGAGCAGTACTTC.

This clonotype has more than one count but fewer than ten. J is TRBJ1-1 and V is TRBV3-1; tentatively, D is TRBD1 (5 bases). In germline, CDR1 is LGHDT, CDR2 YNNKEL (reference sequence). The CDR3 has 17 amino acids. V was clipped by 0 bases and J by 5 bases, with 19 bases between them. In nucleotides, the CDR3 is TGTGCCAGCAGCCAAGAAGGATGGGGGGGAGCGAAGACTGAAGCTTTCTTT. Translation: CASSQEGWGGAKTEAFF.

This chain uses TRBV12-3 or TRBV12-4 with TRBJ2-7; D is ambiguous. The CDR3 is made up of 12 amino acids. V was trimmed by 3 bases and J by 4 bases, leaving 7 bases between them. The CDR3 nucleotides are TGTGCCAGCAGTTTGAATTGGTACGAGCAGTACTTC. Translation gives CASSLNWYEQYF.

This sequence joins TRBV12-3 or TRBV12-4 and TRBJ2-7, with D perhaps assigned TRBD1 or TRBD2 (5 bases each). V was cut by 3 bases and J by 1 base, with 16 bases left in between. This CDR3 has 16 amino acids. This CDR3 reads CASSFGGTVRSYEQYF. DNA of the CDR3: TGTGCCAGCAGTTTTGGGGGAACAGTAAGGTCCTACGAGCAGTACTTC.

In DNA, the CDR3 is TGTGCCAGCAGCTACCCTCCGGGACAGGGAAAATACGAGCAGTACTTC. Translation gives CASSYPPGQGKYEQYF. The rearrangement joins TRBV7-9 to TRBJ2-7, with 9 bases that match TRBD1. Germline CDR1 SEHNR, CDR2 FQNEAQ (reference sequence). Germline trimming cut 4 bases from V and 4 bases from J; bases unmatched to any gene: 11. The CDR3 extends over 16 amino acids.

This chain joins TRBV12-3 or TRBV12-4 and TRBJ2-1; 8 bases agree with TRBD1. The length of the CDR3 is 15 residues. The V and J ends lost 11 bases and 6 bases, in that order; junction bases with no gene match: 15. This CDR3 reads CALSLMGQVVNEQFF. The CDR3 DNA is TGTGCCCTCAGTTTAATGGGACAGGTAGTCAATGAGCAGTTCTTC.

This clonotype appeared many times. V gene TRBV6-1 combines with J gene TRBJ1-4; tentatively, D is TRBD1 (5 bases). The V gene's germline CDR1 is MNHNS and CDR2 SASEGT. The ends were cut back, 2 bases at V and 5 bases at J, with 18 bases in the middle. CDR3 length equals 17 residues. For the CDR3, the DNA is TGTGCCAGCAGTGAATATCCTTTAGGGGTAGCGAATGAAAAACTGTTTTTT. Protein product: CASSEYPLGVANEKLFF.

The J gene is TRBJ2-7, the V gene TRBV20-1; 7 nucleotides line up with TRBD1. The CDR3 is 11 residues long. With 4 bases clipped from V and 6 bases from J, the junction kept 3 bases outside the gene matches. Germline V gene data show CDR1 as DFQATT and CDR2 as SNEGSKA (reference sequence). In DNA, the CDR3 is TGCAGTGCTACCGACAGGGCCGAGCAGTACTTC. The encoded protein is CSATDRAEQYF.

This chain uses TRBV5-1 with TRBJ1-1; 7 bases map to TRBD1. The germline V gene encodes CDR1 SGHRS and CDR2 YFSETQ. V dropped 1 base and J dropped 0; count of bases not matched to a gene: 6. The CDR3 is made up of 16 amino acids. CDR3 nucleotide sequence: TGCGCCAGCAGCTTGTTGGGACAGACTATGAACACTGAAGCTTTCTTT. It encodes CASSLLGQTMNTEAFF.

CDR3 coding DNA: TGCAGTCCATATACCGGGGAGACCCAGTACTTC. Protein product: CSPYTGETQYF. The genes are TRBV20-1 and TRBJ2-5; D remains unclear. The CDR3 runs 11 residues. CDR1 DFQATT and CDR2 SNEGSKA come from the germline V gene (reference sequence). V lost 8 bases, J lost 5 bases, and 12 bases lay in between.

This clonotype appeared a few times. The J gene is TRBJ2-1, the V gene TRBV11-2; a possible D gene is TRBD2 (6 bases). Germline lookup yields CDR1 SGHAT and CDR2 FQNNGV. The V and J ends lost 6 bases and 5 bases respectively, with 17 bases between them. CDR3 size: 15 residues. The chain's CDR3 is CASRTIRGGDNEQFF. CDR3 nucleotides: TGTGCCAGCAGAACGATCCGGGGCGGGGACAATGAGCAGTTCTTC.

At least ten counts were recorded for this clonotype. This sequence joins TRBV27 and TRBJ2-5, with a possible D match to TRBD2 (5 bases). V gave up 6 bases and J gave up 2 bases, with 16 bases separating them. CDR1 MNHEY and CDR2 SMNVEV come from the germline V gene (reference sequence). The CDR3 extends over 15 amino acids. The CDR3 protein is CASRAAGSSQETQYF. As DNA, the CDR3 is TGTGCCAGCAGAGCGGCCGGGTCTTCACAAGAGACCCAGTACTTC.

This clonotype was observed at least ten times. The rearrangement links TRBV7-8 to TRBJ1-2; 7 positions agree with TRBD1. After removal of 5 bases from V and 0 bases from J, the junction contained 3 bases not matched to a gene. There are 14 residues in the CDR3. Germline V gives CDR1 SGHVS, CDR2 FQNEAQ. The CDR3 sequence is CASSQTGTNYGYTF. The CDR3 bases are TGTGCCAGCAGCCAGACAGGGACTAACTATGGCTACACCTTC.

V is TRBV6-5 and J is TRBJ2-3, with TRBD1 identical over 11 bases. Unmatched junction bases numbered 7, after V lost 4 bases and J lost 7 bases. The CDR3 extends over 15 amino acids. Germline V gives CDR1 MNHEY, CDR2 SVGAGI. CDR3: CASSSTGTGGNTQYF. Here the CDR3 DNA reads TGTGCCAGCAGTTCGACCGGGACAGGGGGAAATACGCAGTATTTT.

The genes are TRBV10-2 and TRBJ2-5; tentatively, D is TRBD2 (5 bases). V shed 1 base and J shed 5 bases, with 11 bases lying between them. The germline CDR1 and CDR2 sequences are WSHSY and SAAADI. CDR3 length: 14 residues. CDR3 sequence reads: CASSELRVGETQYF. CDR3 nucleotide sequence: TGCGCCAGCAGTGAGTTGCGGGTGGGGGAGACCCAGTACTTC.

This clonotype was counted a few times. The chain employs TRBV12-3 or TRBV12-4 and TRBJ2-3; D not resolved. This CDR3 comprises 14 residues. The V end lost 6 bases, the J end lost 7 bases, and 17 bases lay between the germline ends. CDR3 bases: TGTGCCAGCAGGGACCCATTTCTACAAAATACGCAGTATTTT. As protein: CASRDPFLQNTQYF.